The source of this T cell receptor (beta chain) is a study of human T cells and chemical hapten exposure. Study summary: There were weekly diphenylcyclopropenone doses to the scalp for patients throughout the approximately 24-week study. There were per-sample TCR yield variations, arising mainly from small pooled library volume differences. Study-wide findings and caveats: Donors, who had alopecia, may show an immune response that differs from healthy people's.

The V gene end was trimmed by 6 bases and the J gene end by 4 bases; junction bases not matched to a gene: 7. The V gene's germline CDR1 is SGHTA and CDR2 FQGNSA. This CDR3 has 14 residues. TCRdb called the RACE reads again in MiXCR, with one record for every CDR3 protein. This table has fewer than 350,000 distinct CDR3 sequences, 7.7% appearing once. This clonotype showed up just a few times. The antigen is not known. Time point in this sample: pre-sensitization, week 0. Treatment specified: therapeutic diphenylcyclopropenone sensitization with weekly scalp DPC. Drawing of blood took place ahead of applying each patch test.

The source material was whole blood, sampled in connection with sensitization to the hapten diphenylcyclopropenone (DPC). The chain couples TRBV7-2 to TRBJ1-1; TRBD1 agrees at 8 bases. The source is a young man with alopecia areata. Some clones in this sample may be carry-over from other donors' samples. CDR3 DNA sequence: TGTGCCAGCAGACACCGGACAGGGCTCACTGAAGCTTTCTTT. Encoded protein: CASRHRTGLTEAFF.